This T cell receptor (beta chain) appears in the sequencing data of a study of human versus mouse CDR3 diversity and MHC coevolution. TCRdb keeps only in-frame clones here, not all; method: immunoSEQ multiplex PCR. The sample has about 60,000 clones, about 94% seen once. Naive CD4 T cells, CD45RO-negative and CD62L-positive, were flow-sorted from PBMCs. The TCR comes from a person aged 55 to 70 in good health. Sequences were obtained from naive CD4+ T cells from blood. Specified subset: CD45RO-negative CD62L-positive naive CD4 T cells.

The CDR3 reads CASSVGHQNTEAFF. CDR3 coding DNA: TGTGCCAGCAGCGTCGGACATCAGAACACTGAAGCTTTCTTT. The gene calls are TRBV7-6 and TRBJ1-1, with D maybe TRBD1 (5 bases). Looked up from germline, CDR1 is SGHVS and CDR2 is FNYEAQ. The CDR3 loop spans 14 amino acids. Trimming stripped 5 bases from V and 1 base from J, with 11 bases between. The full variable domain, with the rest looked up from reference TRBV7-6 and TRBJ1-1, is GAGVSQSPRYKVTKRGQDVALRCDPISGHVSLYWYRQALGQGPEFLTYFNYEAQQDKSGLPNDRFSAERPEGSISTLTIQRTEQRDSAMYRCASSVGHQNTEAFFGQGTRLTVV.